This TCR beta chain appears in the sequencing data of a study of blood T cell repertoires in COVID-19. V gave up 0 bases and J gave up 7 bases; unmatched junction bases: 4. The CDR3 is 14 amino acids. Germline assignment: CDR1 SGHRS and CDR2 YFSETQ. Researchers sorted participants into cohorts using their self-reported clinical history. Here immunoSEQ multiplex PCR was the method, and the copy in TCRdb shows in-frame clones only, minus some. Of 250,000 or so clones listed, approximately 81% are singletons. The chain employs TRBV5-1 and TRBJ1-2, with 9 bases that match TRBD1. The clonotype comes from a woman aged 45-59 years who had been exposed to COVID-19. The specimen sequenced was PBMCs or T cells enriched from blood (not recorded which). CDR3 sequence reads: CASSLGTGASGYTF. The CDR3 nucleotides are TGCGCCAGCAGCTTGGGGACAGGGGCCTCTGGCTACACCTTC.